The entry below describes one TCR beta chain. Its antigen is not known. The data originate from a study of shared clonotypes between healthy human individuals. The CDR3 is 16 amino acids. V was clipped by 3 bases and J by 0 bases, with 14 bases between them. Germline V gives CDR1 SGHNT, CDR2 YYREEE (reference sequence). Produced via immunoSEQ multiplex PCR; TCRdb's table is partial and in-frame only. Of more than 2,000,000 clones detected, more than 85% appear once; the ten largest clones hold about 0.41%. General observations from the study: Sequencing depth was expected to affect clonotype sharing among donors. It was the non-shared clonotypes that had lower generation probabilities than clonotypes shared by all four donors.

The chain joins TRBV5-4 to TRBJ2-3; either TRBD1 or TRBD2 may supply D (5 bases each). The sequenced sample consisted of naive CD4+ T cells from PBMCs. The sample's subset: CD45RA+ positively selected. The clonotype was recovered from a man aged 18 to 29 in good health. Some clones in this sample may be carry-over from other donors' samples. CDR3 DNA sequence: TGTGCCAGCAGCTCGCCCGGGACGAGGAGCACAGATACGCAGTATTTT. Encoded protein: CASSSPGTRSTDTQYF.